This TCR beta chain was captured by sequencing in a study of cytomegalovirus exposure and HLA in healthy donors. General study points: Indistinguishable V segments, including TRBV6-2 and TRBV6-3, were excluded. It was fewer than 200 TCR beta chains that were listed as cytomegalovirus-associated. At a 0.05 false discovery rate, a later analysis found approximately 17,000 TCR beta sequences to be associated with HLA alleles. Accurate prediction of HLA-A and HLA-B alleles (for most subjects) was reportedly achieved from TCR beta sequences.

With 60 Vbeta and 13 Jbeta primers, the PCR was carried out. Assay used: immunoSEQ multiplex PCR; TCRdb lists only in-frame clones, some missing. The data contain 95,000 to 110,000 clones, roughly 70% of them singletons. Note on this clone: Its antigen is currently unknown.

The CDR3 is 14 residues long. V was clipped by 5 bases and J by 4 bases, with 14 bases between them. Germline CDR1 and CDR2: SGHTA and FQGNSA. The chain recombines TRBV7-2 with TRBJ2-5; no reliable D call. The receptor comes from a woman between 50 and 59 years old in good health and CMV-seronegative. Specimen: PBMCs. The CDR3 region is CASSADHWRETQYF. The DNA of the CDR3 is TGTGCCAGCAGCGCCGACCACTGGAGAGAGACCCAGTACTTC.